The clone carrying this T cell receptor (beta chain) was seen just once. The antigen is undetermined. Treatment in this sample: roughly 10-day PBMC culture with coronavirus spike peptide pools or control peptides (ViraFEST assay). TCR sequencing followed the expansion of antigen-specific T cells with peptide pools in ViraFEST. Scientists ran DNA taken from cultured CD4+ T cells through the Oncomine TCR Beta short-read assay for sequencing. Cultures of CD4+ T cells served as the source for extracting genomic DNA. Each CDR3 protein is one row after TCRdb ran MiXCR on the PCR reads. The repertoire holds about 15,000 distinct CDR3 sequences, with roughly 74% as singletons. V lost 8 bases, J lost 4 bases, and 6 bases stayed unmatched. The CDR3 loop spans 13 amino acids. The germline CDR1 and CDR2 sequences are SNHLY and FYNNEI. This specimen comes from a study of vaccination and CD4 T cells after COVID-19. Study background: Overlapping SARS-CoV-2, HCoV-NL63, HCoV-OC43 and HCoV-229E spike peptides stimulated the cells.

Material: CD4+ T cells from blood, cultured in vitro. The sequence was obtained from a human donor who had recovered from COVID-19. The rearrangement uses TRBV2 and TRBJ2-3; 7 nucleotides match TRBD2. CDR3 loop: CASRLAGPDTQYF. CDR3 DNA: TGTGCCAGCCGACTAGCCGGTCCAGATACGCAGTATTTT.